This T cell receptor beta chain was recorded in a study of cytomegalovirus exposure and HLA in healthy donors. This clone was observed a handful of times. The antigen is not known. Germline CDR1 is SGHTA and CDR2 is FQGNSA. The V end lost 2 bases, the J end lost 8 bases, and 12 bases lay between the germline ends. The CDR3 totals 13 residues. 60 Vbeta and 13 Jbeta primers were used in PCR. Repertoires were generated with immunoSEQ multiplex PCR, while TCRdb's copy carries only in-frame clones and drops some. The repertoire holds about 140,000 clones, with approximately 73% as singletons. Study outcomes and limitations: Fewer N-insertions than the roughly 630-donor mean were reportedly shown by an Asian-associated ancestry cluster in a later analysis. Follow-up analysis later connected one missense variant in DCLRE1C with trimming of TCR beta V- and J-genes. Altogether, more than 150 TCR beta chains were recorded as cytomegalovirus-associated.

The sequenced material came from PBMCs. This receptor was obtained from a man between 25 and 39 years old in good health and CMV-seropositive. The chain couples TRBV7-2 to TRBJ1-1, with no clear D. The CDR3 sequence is CASSLLDLQEAFF. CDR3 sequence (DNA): TGTGCCAGCAGCTTACTCGATTTACAAGAAGCTTTCTTT.